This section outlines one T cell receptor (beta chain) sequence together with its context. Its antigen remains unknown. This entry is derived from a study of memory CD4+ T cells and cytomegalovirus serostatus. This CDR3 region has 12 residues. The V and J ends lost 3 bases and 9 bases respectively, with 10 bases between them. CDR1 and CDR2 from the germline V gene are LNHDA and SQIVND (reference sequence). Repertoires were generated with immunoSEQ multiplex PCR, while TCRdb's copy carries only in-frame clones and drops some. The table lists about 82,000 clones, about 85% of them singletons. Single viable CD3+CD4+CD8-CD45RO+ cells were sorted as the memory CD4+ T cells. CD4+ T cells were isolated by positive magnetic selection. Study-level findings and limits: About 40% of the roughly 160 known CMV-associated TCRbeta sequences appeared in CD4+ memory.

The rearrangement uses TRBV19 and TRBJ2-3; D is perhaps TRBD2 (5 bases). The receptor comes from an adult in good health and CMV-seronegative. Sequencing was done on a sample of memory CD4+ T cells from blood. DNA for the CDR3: TGTGCCAGTAGTATTTGGAGGAGGACGCAGTATTTT. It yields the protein CASSIWRRTQYF.